A single sample is the source of the 12 T cell receptor beta chains below, sequenced in a study of blood T cell repertoires in COVID-19. The method was immunoSEQ multiplex PCR; TCRdb's version includes in-frame clones alone and lacks a portion of them. The sample has nearly 350,000 clones, about 93% seen once. The source material was peripheral blood. Every receptor here comes from a woman between 18 and 29 years old who had recovered from COVID-19.

This rearrangement joins TRBV5-1 to TRBJ1-3; 11 bases are a match to TRBD1. With V trimmed by 4 bases and J by 8 bases, 8 bases remained unmatched. CDR3 size: 15 residues. Germline CDR1 and CDR2: SGHRS and YFSETQ. The CDR3 bases are TGCGCCAGCAGCAACCACGGGACAGGGGGAGACACCATATATTTT. This translates into CASSNHGTGGDTIYF.

V gene TRBV7-9 combines with J gene TRBJ2-3; 14 bases agree with TRBD2. Germline V CDR1 and CDR2: SEHNR, FQNEAQ (reference sequence). V lost 5 bases and J lost 4; bases outside the gene matches: 5. This CDR3 has 16 residues. The CDR3, as DNA: TGTGCCAGCAGCGCCACGGGACTAGCGGGAGCAGATACGCAGTATTTT. It translates to CASSATGLAGADTQYF.

The genes are TRBV12-2 and TRBJ2-7; the table's D call, TRBD2, has no DNA check behind it. TRBV12-2 counts as a pseudogene. This CDR3 is built from 10 residues. The CDR3 spells CASRLAFGYV. The DNA of the CDR3 is TGTGCAAGTCGCTTAGCGTTCGGGTACGTC.

V gene TRBV18 combines with J gene TRBJ1-1, with D maybe TRBD1 (6 bases). Deletions cut 3 bases from V and 10 bases from J, with 12 bases between. This CDR3 has 12 residues. Germline CDR1 reads KGHSH; CDR2 reads LQKENI. CDR3 in DNA: TGTGCCAGCTCACCCCGGGCACAGGGAGCTTTCTTT. Translated, it gives CASSPRAQGAFF. Together with reference TRBV18 and TRBJ1-1, the CDR3 gives the full variable domain: NAGVMQNPRHLVRRRGQEARLRCSPMKGHSHVYWYRQLPEEGLKFMVYLQKENIIDESGMPKERFSAEFPKEGPSILRIQQVVRGDSAAYFCASSPRAQGAFFGQGTRLTVV.

The rearrangement uses TRBV5-1 and TRBJ2-3; unclear D gene. This CDR3 is 12 amino acids long. V lost 5 bases and J lost 2, with 6 bases in between. Germline CDR1 SGHRS, CDR2 YFSETQ. CDR3 in amino acids: CASRRNTDTQYF. The CDR3 region has the DNA TGCGCCAGCAGGAGGAACACAGATACGCAGTATTTT.

The chain has TRBV6-5 and TRBJ1-5; D is unresolved. Germline V CDR1 and CDR2: MNHEY, SVGAGI. V was clipped by 4 bases and J by 6 bases, with 7 bases between them. The CDR3 spans 12 residues. The DNA for the CDR3 is TGTGCCAGCAGTTTTAGTGGTCAGCCCCAGCATTTT. Encoded protein: CASSFSGQPQHF.

DNA of the CDR3: TGTGCCATCAGTGGATCCGGGACAGGGGGTCGCTATGGCTACACCTTC. This codes for CAISGSGTGGRYGYTF. The chain employs TRBV10-3 and TRBJ1-2; 11 nucleotides agree with TRBD1. V shed 4 bases and J 4 bases; nucleotides not matched to a gene: 8. The germline V gene encodes CDR1 ENHRY and CDR2 SYGVKD. CDR3 length: 16 residues.

This CDR3 reads CASSAQGASSGNTIYF. CDR3 DNA sequence: TGTGCCAGCTCAGCACAGGGGGCCAGCTCTGGAAACACCATATATTTT. This rearrangement joins TRBV18 to TRBJ1-3, with 9 bases identical to TRBD1. Per the germline V gene, CDR1 is KGHSH and CDR2 is LQKENI. This CDR3 has 16 residues. Trimming cost V 5 bases and J 0 bases; bases outside gene matches: 5.

The CDR3 sequence: CASSPRLAGINGELFF. CDR3 nucleotides: TGTGCCAGCAGCCCCCGACTAGCGGGTATTAACGGGGAGCTGTTTTTT. The chain has TRBV9 and TRBJ2-2; 10 nucleotides align to TRBD2. This CDR3 has 16 amino acids. V trimming: 4 bases; J trimming: 7 bases; junction bases outside the gene matches: 10. Germline loops: CDR1 SGDLS, CDR2 YYNGEE.

The V call is TRBV27, the J call TRBJ2-7; 10 nucleotides line up with TRBD2. Germline-derived CDR1 and CDR2 are MNHEY and SMNVEV (reference sequence). The CDR3 length is 14 residues. V trimming: 6 bases; J trimming: 7 bases; junction bases outside the gene matches: 9. The CDR3 sequence: CASSGTSALREQYV. The DNA of the CDR3 is TGTGCCAGCAGCGGGACTAGCGCCCTTCGGGAGCAGTACGTC.

The count of this clone is one. This chain joins TRBV7-9 and TRBJ1-1; D remains unclear. The CDR3 is made up of 13 amino acids. V was clipped by 8 bases and J by 5 bases, with 15 bases between them. Germline lookup yields CDR1 SEHNR and CDR2 FQNEAQ (reference sequence). The CDR3 spells CASQIIEGTEAFF. For the CDR3, the DNA is TGTGCCAGCCAGATCATTGAGGGTACTGAAGCTTTCTTT.

The V and J genes are TRBV29-1 and TRBJ2-4, with a tentative D call TRBD1 (5 bases). V was cut by 0 bases and J by 3 bases, with 15 bases left in between. CDR1 SQVTM and CDR2 ANQGSEA come from the germline V gene. The CDR3 loop spans 16 amino acids. CDR3 bases: TGCAGCGTTGAAGATCACAGGCTTGGGGTCAAAAACATTCAGTACTTC. Amino acids: CSVEDHRLGVKNIQYF.